This record concerns one T cell receptor (beta chain) sequence. This entry is derived from a study of blood T cell repertoires in COVID-19. Overall study context: Material from acute and convalescent COVID-19 was sourced from the United States, Italy and Spain.

V lost 6 bases, J lost 2 bases, and 11 bases lay in between. Germline loops: CDR1 SEHNR, CDR2 FQNEAQ (reference sequence). The CDR3 covers 14 residues. The protocol was immunoSEQ multiplex PCR, while the TCRdb copy is restricted to in-frame clones and leaves out a portion. The sample carries some 130,000 clones, about nine tenths recorded once. The chain has TRBV7-9 and TRBJ1-5, with D perhaps TRBD1 (5 bases). The origin of this receptor is a man between 50 and 59 years old with acute or convalescent COVID-19. The material sequenced was peripheral blood. For the CDR3, the DNA is TGTGCCAGCAGTTTACAGGATGGCAATCAGCCCCAGCATTTT. It translates to CASSLQDGNQPQHF.